Described below is a single T cell receptor beta chain sequence and its context. This clone was found once. Its antigen is still unknown. Base qualities were left out, and no much larger clone turns up one base away. The data were obtained in a study of blood T cell repertoires in COVID-19 (dated by TCRdb to the early 2020s). Regarding the study in general: The collaborator samples originated in the United States, Italy and Spain and spanned the acute and convalescent phases of COVID-19. Where HLA class I and class II types were available, the types were taken from metadata supplied by the sample provider, not from assay-based typing. A de-identified subject ID, COVID-19 status, age in years and sex were almost always included in the sample metadata. The prospective study material was composed of cDNA or gDNA derived from T cells, B-cell-depleted T cells, or PBMCs. A freely available public database, intended as a resource for researchers studying the immune response to SARS-CoV-2, is where the repertoires were released. Samples were obtained from the ongoing ImmuneRACE study (first 160 participants) and from about 1,300 subjects provided by 6 global collaborators. Deeply sampled blood TCRbeta repertoires from subjects exposed to, actively infected with, or recovered from COVID-19 were included in the dataset.

TCRbeta CDR3 regions were amplified from genomic DNA by means of the immunoSEQ Assay, a bias-controlled multiplex PCR. Processing in the source paper ran as follows. The number of nucleated cells in each sample was estimated from the amplification of reference gene primers within the assay. To quantify the absolute abundance of each unique TCRbeta CDR3 rearrangement, sequence reads were collapsed and filtered. For each sample, productive Simpson clonality was calculated as the square root of Simpson's diversity index over productive rearrangements. The table was pulled from immuneACCESS by TCRdb, which kept in-frame rearrangements only. Such tables lose some clones; where checked, under half of the loss comes from unresolved V genes, and the rest has no known cause. V, J and clone size were drawn from that table, and D and trimming were deduced from the DNA. A total of a few hundred thousand clones appear in this sample, roughly 92% of them only once. The top ten clones comprise 0.7% to 0.95% of the sample.

V and J lose 5 bases and 5 bases, and a span of 6 bases separates them. The germline V gene (reference sequence) gives CDR1 as LNHDA and CDR2 as SQIVND. Measured from the cysteine to the phenylalanine, the CDR3 is 12 residues long. The retained sequence is limited to the CDR3, 36 bases, with the frame set at the first base. Enrolling through a virtual design, the prospective study's participants ranged in age from roughly 18 to 100 years and lived across 20 to 25 United States geographic areas. In the prospective study, participants were assigned to cohorts based on the clinical history participants reported in a screening survey and a study questionnaire. A participant counted as exposed if, within 2 weeks of entering the study, that participant had been in contact with someone who had a PCR-confirmed or clinician-diagnosed COVID-19 case. In the prospective study, whole blood, serum and a nasopharyngeal or oropharyngeal swab were collected from each participant by mobile phlebotomists. Additional blood draws and questionnaires over an approximately two-month period could optionally be provided by prospective study participants. Blood samples from the prospective study were shipped frozen or at room temperature prior to DNA extraction.

Study-level results and caveats: The quantity of clinical and demographic metadata differed by source and by participant and was supplied without curation.

The V and J genes are TRBV19 and TRBJ2-2, with the D gene call left open. The origin of this receptor is a woman in her thirties or forties who had been exposed to COVID-19. The specimen was PBMCs or T cells enriched from blood (not recorded which). The CDR3 protein: CASSAATGELFF. The base sequence is TGTGCCAGTAGTGCGGCAACCGGGGAGCTGTTTTTT.